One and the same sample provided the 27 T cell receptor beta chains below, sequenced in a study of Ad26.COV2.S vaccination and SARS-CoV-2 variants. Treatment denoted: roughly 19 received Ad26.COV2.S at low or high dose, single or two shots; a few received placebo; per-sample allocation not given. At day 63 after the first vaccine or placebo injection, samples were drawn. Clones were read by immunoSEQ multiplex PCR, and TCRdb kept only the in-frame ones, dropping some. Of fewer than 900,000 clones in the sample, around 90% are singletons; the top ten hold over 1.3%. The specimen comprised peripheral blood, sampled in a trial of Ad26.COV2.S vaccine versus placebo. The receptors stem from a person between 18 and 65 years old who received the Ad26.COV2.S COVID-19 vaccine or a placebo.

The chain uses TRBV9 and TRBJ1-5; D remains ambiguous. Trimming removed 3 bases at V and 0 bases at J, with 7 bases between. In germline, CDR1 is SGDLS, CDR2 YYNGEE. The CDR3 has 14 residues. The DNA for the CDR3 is TGTGCCAGCAGCGAGACAAGTAGCAATCAGCCCCAGCATTTT. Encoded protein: CASSETSSNQPQHF.

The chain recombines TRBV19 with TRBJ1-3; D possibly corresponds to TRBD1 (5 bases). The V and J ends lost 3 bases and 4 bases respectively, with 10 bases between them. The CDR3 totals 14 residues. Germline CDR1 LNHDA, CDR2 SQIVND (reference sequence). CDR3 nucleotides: TGTGCCAGTAGTATTAGGGGCGGCGGAAACACCATATATTTT. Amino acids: CASSIRGGGNTIYF.

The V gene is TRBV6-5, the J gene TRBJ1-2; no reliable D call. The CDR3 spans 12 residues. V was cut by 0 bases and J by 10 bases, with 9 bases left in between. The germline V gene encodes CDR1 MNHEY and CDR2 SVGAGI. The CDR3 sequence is CASSYSGTDYTF. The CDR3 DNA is TGTGCCAGCAGTTACTCCGGAACCGACTACACCTTC.

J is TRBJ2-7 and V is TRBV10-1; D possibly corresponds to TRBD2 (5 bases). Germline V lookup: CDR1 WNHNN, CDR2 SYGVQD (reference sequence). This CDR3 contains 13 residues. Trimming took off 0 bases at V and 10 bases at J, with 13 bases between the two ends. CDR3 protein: CASSESYGEPQYF. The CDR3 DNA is TGCGCCAGCAGTGAGTCGTACGGGGAACCACAGTACTTC.

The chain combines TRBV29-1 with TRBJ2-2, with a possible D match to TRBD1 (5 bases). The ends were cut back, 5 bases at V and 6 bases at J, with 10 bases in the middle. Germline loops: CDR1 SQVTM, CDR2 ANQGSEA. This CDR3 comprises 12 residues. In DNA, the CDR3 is TGCAGCGTTATTGGGGCTCCCGGGGAGCTGTTTTTT. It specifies CSVIGAPGELFF.

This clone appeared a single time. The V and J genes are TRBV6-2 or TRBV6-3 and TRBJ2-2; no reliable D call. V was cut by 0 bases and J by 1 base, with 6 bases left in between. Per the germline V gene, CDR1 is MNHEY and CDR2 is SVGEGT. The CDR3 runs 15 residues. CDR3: CASSYSIRNTGELFF. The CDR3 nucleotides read TGTGCCAGCAGTTACTCGATTAGGAACACCGGGGAGCTGTTTTTT.

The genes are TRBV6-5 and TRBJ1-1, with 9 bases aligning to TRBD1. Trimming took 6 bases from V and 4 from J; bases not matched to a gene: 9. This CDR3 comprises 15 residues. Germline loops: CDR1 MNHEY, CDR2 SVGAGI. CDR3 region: CASSPSQGAGTEAFF. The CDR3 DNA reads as TGTGCCAGCAGCCCGTCACAGGGGGCAGGCACTGAAGCTTTCTTT.

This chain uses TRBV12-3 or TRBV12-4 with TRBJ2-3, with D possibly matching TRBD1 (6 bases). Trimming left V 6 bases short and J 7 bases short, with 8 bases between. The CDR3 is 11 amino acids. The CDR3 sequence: CASRQGHTQYF. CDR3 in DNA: TGTGCCAGCAGACAGGGACATACGCAGTATTTT.

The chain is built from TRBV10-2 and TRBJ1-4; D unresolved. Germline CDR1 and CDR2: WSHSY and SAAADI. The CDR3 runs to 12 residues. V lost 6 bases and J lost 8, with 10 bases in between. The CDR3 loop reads CASRRESEKLFF. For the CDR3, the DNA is TGCGCCAGCAGACGGGAGTCAGAAAAACTGTTTTTT.

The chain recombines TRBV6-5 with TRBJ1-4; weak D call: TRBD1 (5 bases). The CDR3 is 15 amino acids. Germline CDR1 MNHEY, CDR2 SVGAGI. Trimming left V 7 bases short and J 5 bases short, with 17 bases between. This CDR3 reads CASTRQGPSNEKLFF. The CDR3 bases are TGTGCCAGCACAAGGCAGGGACCCTCCAATGAAAAACTGTTTTTT.

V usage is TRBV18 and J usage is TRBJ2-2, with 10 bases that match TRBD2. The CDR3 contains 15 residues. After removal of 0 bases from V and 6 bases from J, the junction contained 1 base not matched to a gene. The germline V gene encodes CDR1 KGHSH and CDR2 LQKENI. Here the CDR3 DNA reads TGTGCCAGCTCACCACCGAGCGGGAGGGCCGGGGAGCTGTTTTTT. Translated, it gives CASSPPSGRAGELFF. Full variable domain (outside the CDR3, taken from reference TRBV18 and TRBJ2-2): NAGVMQNPRHLVRRRGQEARLRCSPMKGHSHVYWYRQLPEEGLKFMVYLQKENIIDESGMPKERFSAEFPKEGPSILRIQQVVRGDSAAYFCASSPPSGRAGELFFGEGSRLTVL.

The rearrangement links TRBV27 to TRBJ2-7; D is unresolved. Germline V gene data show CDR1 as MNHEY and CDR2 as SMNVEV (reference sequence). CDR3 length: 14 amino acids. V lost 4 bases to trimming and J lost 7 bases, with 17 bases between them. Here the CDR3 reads CASSSGDGWIEQYF. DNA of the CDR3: TGTGCCAGCAGTTCCGGCGATGGGTGGATTGAGCAGTACTTC.

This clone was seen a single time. DNA of the CDR3: TGTGCCAGTAGTCCCGGGATGCCCGGGGGGACCCAGTACTTC. Translating it yields CASSPGMPGGTQYF. V usage is TRBV19 and J usage is TRBJ2-5; a possible D gene is TRBD2 (6 bases). The V gene's germline CDR1 is LNHDA and CDR2 SQIVND (reference sequence). There are 14 residues in the CDR3. The ends were cut back, 5 bases at V and 7 bases at J, with 17 bases in the middle. Full variable domain (missing parts from reference TRBV19 and TRBJ2-5): DGGITQSPKYLFRKEGQNVTLSCEQNLNHDAMYWYRQDPGQGLRLIYYSQIVNDFQKGDIAEGYSVSREKKESFPLTVTSAQKNPTAFYLCASSPGMPGGTQYFGPGTRLLVL.

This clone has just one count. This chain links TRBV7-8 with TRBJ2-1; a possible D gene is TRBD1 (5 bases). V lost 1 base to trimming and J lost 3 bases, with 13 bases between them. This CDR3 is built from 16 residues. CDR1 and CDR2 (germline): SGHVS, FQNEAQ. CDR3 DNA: TGTGCCAGCAGCTTAGTTGGTTCTGGACACTACAATGAGCAGTTCTTC. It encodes CASSLVGSGHYNEQFF.

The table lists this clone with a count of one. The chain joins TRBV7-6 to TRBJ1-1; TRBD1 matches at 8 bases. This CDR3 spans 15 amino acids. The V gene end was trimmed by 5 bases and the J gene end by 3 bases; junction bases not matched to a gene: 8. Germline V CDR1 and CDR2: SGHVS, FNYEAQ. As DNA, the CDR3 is TGTGCCAGCAGCCCGACAGGGGTTCGGTACACTGAAGCTTTCTTT. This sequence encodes CASSPTGVRYTEAFF.

The CDR3 region is CATSARGELNQPQHF. CDR3 nucleotides: TGTGCCACCAGCGCTCGCGGGGAGCTAAATCAGCCCCAGCATTTT. The chain recombines TRBV15 with TRBJ1-5, with no clear D. Trimming took 5 bases from V and 4 from J, leaving 15 bases between them. This CDR3 contains 15 residues. CDR1 is LNHNV, CDR2 YYDKDF, per germline (reference sequence).

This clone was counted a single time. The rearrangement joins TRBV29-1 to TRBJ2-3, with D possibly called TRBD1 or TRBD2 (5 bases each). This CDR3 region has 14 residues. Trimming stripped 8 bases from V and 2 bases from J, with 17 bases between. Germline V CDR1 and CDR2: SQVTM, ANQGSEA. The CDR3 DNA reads TGCAGCACGTCCCGGGACGCGCTCACAGATACGCAGTATTTT. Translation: CSTSRDALTDTQYF.

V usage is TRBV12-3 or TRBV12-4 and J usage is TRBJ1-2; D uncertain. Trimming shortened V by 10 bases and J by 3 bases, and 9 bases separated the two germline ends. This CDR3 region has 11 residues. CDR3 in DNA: TGTGCCACCCTGAAGGACTATGGCTACACCTTC. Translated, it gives CATLKDYGYTF.

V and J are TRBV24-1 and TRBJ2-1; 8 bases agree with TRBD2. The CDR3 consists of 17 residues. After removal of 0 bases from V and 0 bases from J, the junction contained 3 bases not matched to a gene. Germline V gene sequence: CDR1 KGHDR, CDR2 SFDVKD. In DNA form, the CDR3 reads TGTGCCACCAGTGATTTGCAGAGCGGGAGCTCCTACAATGAGCAGTTCTTC. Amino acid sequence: CATSDLQSGSSYNEQFF.

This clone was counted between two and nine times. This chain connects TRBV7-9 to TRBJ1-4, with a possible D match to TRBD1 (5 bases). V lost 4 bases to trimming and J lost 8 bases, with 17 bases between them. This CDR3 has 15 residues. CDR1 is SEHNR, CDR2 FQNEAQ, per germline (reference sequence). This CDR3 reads CASSWGVLLGEKLFF. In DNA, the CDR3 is TGTGCCAGCAGCTGGGGGGTCCTTCTAGGGGAAAAACTGTTTTTT.

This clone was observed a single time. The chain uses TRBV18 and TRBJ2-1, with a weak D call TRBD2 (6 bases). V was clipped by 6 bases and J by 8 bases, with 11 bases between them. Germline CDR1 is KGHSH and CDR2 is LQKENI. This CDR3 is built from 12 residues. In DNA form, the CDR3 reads TGTGCCAGCTCCGCACTAGCTGATGAGCAGTTCTTC. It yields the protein CASSALADEQFF.

As DNA, the CDR3 is TGTGCCAGCTCAACCGGGACAGGGGGTGAAAAACTGTTTTTT. Amino acids: CASSTGTGGEKLFF. The chain links TRBV18 to TRBJ1-4; TRBD1 aligns across 11 bases. Germline trimming cut 5 bases from V and 7 bases from J; bases unmatched to any gene: 3. Germline CDR1 and CDR2: KGHSH and LQKENI. CDR3 size: 14 residues. Complete variable domain (other parts from reference TRBV18 and TRBJ1-4): NAGVMQNPRHLVRRRGQEARLRCSPMKGHSHVYWYRQLPEEGLKFMVYLQKENIIDESGMPKERFSAEFPKEGPSILRIQQVVRGDSAAYFCASSTGTGGEKLFFGSGTQLSVL.

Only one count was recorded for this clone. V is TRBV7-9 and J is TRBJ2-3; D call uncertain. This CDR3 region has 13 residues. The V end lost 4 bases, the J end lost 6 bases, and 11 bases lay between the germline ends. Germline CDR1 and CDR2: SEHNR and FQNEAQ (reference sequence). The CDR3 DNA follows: TGTGCCAGCAGCTGGGGTTCCCCGGATACGCAGTATTTT. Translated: CASSWGSPDTQYF.

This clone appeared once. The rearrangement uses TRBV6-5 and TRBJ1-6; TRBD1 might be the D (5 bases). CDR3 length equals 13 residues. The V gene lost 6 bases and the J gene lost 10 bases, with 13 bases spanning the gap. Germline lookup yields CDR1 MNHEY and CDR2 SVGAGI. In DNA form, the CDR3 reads TGTGCCAGCAGCCGGGGCCCTCTATCACCCCTCCACTTT. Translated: CASSRGPLSPLHF.

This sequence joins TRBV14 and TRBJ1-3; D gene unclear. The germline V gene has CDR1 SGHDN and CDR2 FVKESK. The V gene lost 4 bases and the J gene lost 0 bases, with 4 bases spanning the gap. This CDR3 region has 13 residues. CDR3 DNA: TGTGCCAGCAGCCTCATCTCTGGAAACACCATATATTTT. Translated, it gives CASSLISGNTIYF.

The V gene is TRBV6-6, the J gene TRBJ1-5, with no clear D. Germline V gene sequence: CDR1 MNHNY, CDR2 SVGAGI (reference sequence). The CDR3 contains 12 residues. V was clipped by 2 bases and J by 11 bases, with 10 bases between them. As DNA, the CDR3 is TGTGCCAGCAGTTACGGTTCATGGGCCCAGCATTTT. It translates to CASSYGSWAQHF.

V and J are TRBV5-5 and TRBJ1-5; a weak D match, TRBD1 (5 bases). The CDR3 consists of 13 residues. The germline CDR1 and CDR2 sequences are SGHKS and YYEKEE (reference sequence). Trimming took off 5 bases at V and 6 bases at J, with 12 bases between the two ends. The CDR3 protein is CASSFAGGQPQHF. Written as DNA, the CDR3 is TGTGCCAGCAGTTTTGCGGGGGGTCAGCCCCAGCATTTT.